This T cell receptor (beta chain) stems from a study of cytomegalovirus exposure and HLA in healthy donors (dated by TCRdb to 2015 to 2018). Regarding the research as a whole: An earlier analysis of roughly 500 of the donors reported roughly 300 Gb of sequence data and some 100 million unique TCR beta sequences from 150 million to 200 million T cells. In a later analysis, previously published TCR beta repertoires from more than 500 donors were re-analyzed and high-resolution HLA genotyping was added so that TCR occurrence patterns could be studied. In the later analysis, no new phenotypic data were used to find candidate immune exposures; instead, reliance was placed on TCR beta sequences and their occurrence across donors. A few DR-DQ haplotypes were treated as single units for association and clustering because of strong linkage in the cohort. An early release that covered approximately 600 HLA-typed donors contained around 300 gigabases of sequencing data and around 80 million unique TCR sequences. In addition to the first cohort of 666 subjects, a separate validation cohort of approximately 130 different subjects was used. The number of donors typed differed by locus, with roughly 629-640 for A, B, C, DRB1 and DQB1, 522 for DQA1, under 610 for DPA1, and over 400 for DPB1. HLA typing included class I and class II loci at four-digit resolution. All discovery cohort repertoires had been generated using a single sequencing platform. Using immunosequencing, the study profiled T cell repertoires from 666 subjects and related those repertoires to cytomegalovirus serostatus. The study aimed to test whether cataloging public T cell receptors could reveal signatures of past pathogen exposure. Among 398 genotyped donors of the cohort, an average of roughly 240,000 unique TCR beta nucleotide sequences were sequenced per donor, roughly 18% of them non-productive. Among the roughly 430 genotyped donors, around 81% belonged to the genetic ancestry cluster associated with self-reported Caucasian donors. Genome-wide SNP genotypes for about 65% of the 666 donors were used in a later genetic analysis, which treated that subset as a discovery cohort. An earlier analysis of 587 of the donors used high-throughput TCR beta sequencing to judge whether each TCR beta V gene segment behaved as functional or pseudogenic. Donor age, sex, ethnicity and CMV serostatus were compiled alongside the repertoire data. High-throughput TCR immunosequencing, statistical association of individual TCRs with disease status, and machine learning were combined to predict cytomegalovirus infection status. What the study reported, not specific to this receptor: Roughly uniform sequencing depth across donors was assumed in presence/absence analyses, although this assumption may not hold. The authors suggested that the approach could potentially be extended to other disease states and immunological phenotypes. Only TCR beta chains were sequenced in this cohort, and the absence of alpha or paired-chain data limited detectable features. CMV serostatus was the only immune exposure information available for the cohort. In a later analysis, HLA-associated TCR beta chains showed more clonal expansion and lower generation probabilities than non-associated chains that were equally common. A further reported finding was that TCR beta sequences accurately predicted the HLA-A and HLA-B alleles for most subjects in the first cohort. A later analysis reported that several top co-occurrence clusters appeared linked to parvovirus B19, influenza, CMV and Epstein-Barr virus. In a later genetic analysis, fewer N-insertions in productive TCRs were reported among donors in an Asian-associated ancestry cluster than the roughly 700-donor mean. Broadly in line with IMGT annotations, most TCR beta V segments showed up in productive rearrangements about 87% or about 30% of the time in an earlier analysis of 450 to 750 of the donors. The sequencing pipeline was judged likely to have produced a cluster of highly shared sequence variants as a technical artifact. Because counts were too low, seventeen rarely observed V segments, including chromosome 9 orphons, were excluded from the earlier analysis of a few hundred of the donors. The study listed 150 to 200 TCR beta chains as associated with cytomegalovirus. Because some donors lacked HLA typing at each locus, the association tests relied only on the typed subset. When HLA alleles, especially DR and DQ, strongly co-occurred, attributing TCR associations to individual alleles was difficult. Correlated functional status among segregating V segments might be attributable to linkage disequilibrium, but an unknown experimental factor could not be ruled out. Because the 87-base-pair reads could not distinguish some IMGT-functional V segments, including TRBV6-2 and TRBV6-3, those segments were excluded. V-gene and J-gene trimming of TCR beta chains was associated with a missense DCLRE1C variant in a later genetic analysis, and the association was replicated in an independent cohort. While some public TCRs were present in many individuals, most TCR sequences turned up only very rarely across donors. In both the original and validation cohorts, the classifier was reported to diagnose cytomegalovirus status with high specificity and sensitivity. In vitro tests confirmed that three of the cytomegalovirus-associated TCR beta chains recognize cytomegalovirus antigens. A later analysis found that most CMV-associated TCR beta chains appeared HLA-restricted, with HLA associations seemingly driven largely by CMV exposure. A later analysis found that TCR association rates varied across HLA loci, with DRB1 alleles showing the most associated TCRs and HLA-C alleles the fewest. A later analysis associated 16,951 TCR beta sequences with specific HLA alleles at a false discovery rate of 0.05.

The cohort was made up of 500 to 850 healthy bone marrow donors. All cohort members were sampled while nominally healthy, although unrecorded immune exposures were likely present. The donor was CMV seronegative and belonged to the group of 350 to 400 seronegative cohort members. A peripheral blood sample was provided by each donor, and peripheral blood mononuclear cells were used for TCR beta sequencing. The Qiagen DNeasy Blood Extraction Kit was used to extract genomic DNA from the blood cell samples. Comment on this clone: Its antigen is still unknown. No base quality information exists; no much larger clone differs at one position.

In the germline V gene, CDR1 corresponds to MGHRA and CDR2 to YSYEKL. Trimming leaves V shorter by 3 bases and J shorter by 4 bases, with the junction holding 11 bases beyond the gene matches. From the cysteine through the phenylalanine, the CDR3 covers 17 amino acids. Solely the CDR3 DNA is kept, with 51 bases framed from the first base. The library was prepared using the immunoSEQ multiplex PCR assay. For the multiplex PCR, a mixture combining 60 forward primers for TCR Vbeta segments and 13 reverse primers for TCR Jbeta segments was used. The CDR3 region of rearranged TCR beta genes was amplified from genomic DNA by a multiplex PCR assay. The Illumina HiSeq System was used to sequence the amplified TCR beta libraries as 87-base-pair reads. The study's own analysis went as follows. A later analysis counted around 72 million unique TCR beta chains across the 600 to 850 repertoires, and 9.5 million to 11 million of these chains were shared by at least two donors. Raw reads were error-corrected and collapsed into unique sequences with a nearest-neighbor algorithm that merged closely related sequences to remove PCR and sequencing errors. CDR3 sequences were aligned to IMGT reference sequences to assign V, D and J gene segments. For a sequence to be retained, a match of at least six nucleotides to both a V gene segment and a J gene segment was required. Rearrangements were called productive when the CDR3 lacked stop codons and stayed in frame with V and J; all others were non-productive. CDR3 was defined by IMGT convention, running from the second conserved V-encoded cysteine to the conserved J-encoded phenylalanine. Sequences without an unambiguous match to a single V gene segment were excluded from the earlier analysis of several hundred of the donors. In an earlier analysis of several hundred of the donors, V segments were called functional above 56.7% productive rearrangements and were called segregating when the between-donor standard deviation exceeded 5%. A statistical classification framework was developed to diagnose cytomegalovirus status using the catalog of TCR beta chain sequences. V and J gene assignment, in a later analysis, came from comparing TCR nucleotide sequences with IMGT/GENE-DB human TR gene sequences. The TCRdist pipeline was used in a later analysis to assign CDR3 sequences and most-parsimonious VDJ recombination scenarios. A later analysis defined each TCR beta chain by its CDR3 amino acid sequence plus V-gene family, and excluded reads lacking a unique V-gene family. In a later analysis, 450 to 600 highly shared, low-generation-probability nucleotide sequences were removed to address suspected cross-contamination and a sequencing artifact. For each public chain, a later analysis derived a clonal expansion index from normalized ranks of inferred template counts within each repertoire. A later analysis computed generation probabilities with a VDJ recombination model fitted to out-of-frame rearrangements, and checked the results against IGoR. Hypergeometric tests were used in a later analysis to score TCR-TCR, TCR-HLA and TCR-CMV co-occurrence, with a repertoire-size bias correction applied to the TCR pairs. To estimate false discovery rates, a later analysis permuted the HLA or CMV assignments 20 times. In a later analysis, co-occurring TCRs were grouped using DBSCAN, with TCRdist sequence similarity added in when clustering inside HLA-allele-positive subsets. Co-occurrence clustering excluded repertoires with fewer than 30,000 or more than 120,000 public chains, plus five with anomalous nucleotide sharing. TCRdb stores this immuneACCESS table with in-frame sequences only. Part of the clones is absent; in the studies checked, under half of the shortfall reflects unresolved V genes, and no reason is known for the rest. V and J calls and clone size come straight from that table; D and trimming were deduced from the DNA. The sample has around 99,000 clones on record, more than 70% of them singletons. Of the sample, 7% to 8% falls within the top ten clones.

The sequence joins TRBV4-1 to TRBJ1-2; TRBD1 lines up with 10 middle nucleotides. The sample consisted of PBMCs. The receptor's source is a man between 25 and 39 years old in good health and CMV-seronegative. The DNA is TGCGCCAGCAGCCATTCGGACAGGGGGATTCTGGTCTATGGCTACACCTTC. It is translated as CASSHSDRGILVYGYTF.